Below are 24 T cell receptor beta chains sequenced from a single sample in a study of cytomegalovirus exposure and HLA in healthy donors. Some clones are missing from TCRdb's copy, which holds only in-frame ones; the method was immunoSEQ multiplex PCR. Of more than 95,000 clones in the sample, approximately 90% were seen once. Sequencing was done on a sample of PBMCs. These receptors came from a young man in good health and CMV-seronegative.

This chain links TRBV2 with TRBJ2-7, with 11 bases aligning to TRBD2. Germline values: CDR1 SNHLY, CDR2 FYNNEI. The CDR3 is 15 amino acids. V was pared by 3 bases and J by 2 bases, with 3 bases of the junction left unmatched. The chain's CDR3 is CASSDIAGGAYEQYF. The CDR3 nucleotides are TGTGCCAGCAGTGATATAGCGGGAGGGGCCTACGAGCAGTACTTC.

This chain uses TRBV5-4 with TRBJ2-1; 12 nucleotides align to TRBD2. The trim removed 7 bases at V and 4 bases at J, leaving 3 bases unmatched. This CDR3 is built from 14 residues. Per the germline V gene, CDR1 is SGHNT and CDR2 is YYREEE (reference sequence). The CDR3 DNA sequence: TGTGCCAGCGGCACTAGCGGGGGGTACAATGAGCAGTTCTTC. It specifies CASGTSGGYNEQFF.

The chain recombines TRBV18 with TRBJ2-7, with TRBD2 identical over 8 bases. The CDR3 covers 15 residues. CDR1 and CDR2 (germline): KGHSH, LQKENI. Losses at the gene ends were 4 bases for V and 5 bases for J; bases not matched to a gene: 10. CDR3 sequence reads: CASSLLPRGRNEQYF. As DNA, the CDR3 is TGTGCCAGCTCACTTTTACCCCGCGGGAGGAACGAGCAGTACTTC. The full variable domain, its missing parts supplied by reference TRBV18 and TRBJ2-7, is NAGVMQNPRHLVRRRGQEARLRCSPMKGHSHVYWYRQLPEEGLKFMVYLQKENIIDESGMPKERFSAEFPKEGPSILRIQQVVRGDSAAYFCASSLLPRGRNEQYFGPGTRLTVT.

V gene TRBV6-1 combines with J gene TRBJ2-7, with unresolved D. The V gene's germline CDR1 is MNHNS and CDR2 SASEGT. The CDR3 consists of 14 residues. Trimming took 2 bases from V and 2 from J, leaving 10 bases between them. CDR3 DNA sequence: TGTGCCAGCAGTGAACAGAGTCAGGCCTACGAGCAGTACTTC. Amino acid sequence: CASSEQSQAYEQYF.

The genes are TRBV28 and TRBJ1-2; D not resolved. This CDR3 is built from 11 residues. V lost 3 bases and J 3 bases, leaving 2 bases between the germline ends. Germline lookup yields CDR1 MDHEN and CDR2 SYDVKM. CDR3: CASSFDYGYTF. The DNA for the CDR3 is TGTGCCAGCAGTTTCGACTATGGCTACACCTTC.

The genes are TRBV2 and TRBJ2-7; 12 positions agree with TRBD2. This CDR3 has 16 amino acids. Germline trimming cut 4 bases from V and 4 bases from J; bases unmatched to any gene: 8. Germline CDR1 reads SNHLY; CDR2 reads FYNNEI. The CDR3 is CASSVLTSGSPYEQYF. Written as DNA, the CDR3 is TGTGCCAGCAGTGTTCTGACTAGCGGGAGTCCGTACGAGCAGTACTTC.

The V and J genes are TRBV9 and TRBJ2-1; D unresolved. This CDR3 spans 12 amino acids. Germline V CDR1 and CDR2: SGDLS, YYNGEE. Trimming left V 0 bases short and J 10 bases short, with 8 bases between. The CDR3 loop reads CASSVVELEQFF. DNA for the CDR3: TGTGCCAGCAGCGTAGTAGAGCTAGAGCAGTTCTTC.

This clone was counted only a few times. The rearrangement uses TRBV6-5 and TRBJ1-4; D gene ambiguous. The V end lost 6 bases, the J end lost 1 base, and 6 bases lay between the germline ends. From germline, CDR1 is MNHEY and CDR2 SVGAGI. The CDR3 length is 13 residues. CDR3 DNA: TGTGCCAGCAGCCCGGGAACTAATGAAAAACTGTTTTTT. Encoded protein: CASSPGTNEKLFF.

The chain has TRBV28 and TRBJ2-7; 9 nucleotides agree with TRBD1. Germline V lookup: CDR1 MDHEN, CDR2 SYDVKM. This CDR3 region has 13 residues. The V and J ends lost 6 bases and 6 bases, in that order; junction bases with no gene match: 6. Here the CDR3 reads CASRNRGPVEQYF. Here the CDR3 DNA reads TGTGCCAGCAGGAACAGGGGGCCGGTCGAGCAGTACTTC. Complete variable domain (other parts from reference TRBV28 and TRBJ2-7): DVKVTQSSRYLVKRTGEKVFLECVQDMDHENMFWYRQDPGLGLRLIYFSYDVKMKEKGDIPEGYSVSREKKERFSLILESASTNQTSMYLCASRNRGPVEQYFGPGTRLTVT.

The chain's CDR3 is CASVPRQSAYEQYF. As DNA, the CDR3 is TGTGCCAGCGTCCCTCGACAATCAGCCTACGAGCAGTACTTC. The chain carries TRBV6-1 and TRBJ2-7; D call uncertain. V was pared by 8 bases and J by 2 bases, with 16 bases between. CDR3 size: 14 residues. CDR1 and CDR2 from the germline V gene are MNHNS and SASEGT.

The V call is TRBV19, the J call TRBJ1-5, with D unresolved. The CDR3 runs to 15 residues. Trimming removed 0 bases from V and 0 bases from J, with 6 bases in between. Germline assignment: CDR1 LNHDA and CDR2 SQIVND (reference sequence). CDR3 in DNA: TGTGCCAGTAGTATAGAGCACAGTAGCAATCAGCCCCAGCATTTT. As protein: CASSIEHSSNQPQHF.

The chain carries TRBV5-6 and TRBJ1-2; TRBD1 matches 7 bases. J was trimmed by 5 bases and V by 3 bases; bases with no gene match: 10. The CDR3 covers 15 residues. Germline CDR1 is SGHDT and CDR2 is YYEEEE. Written as DNA, the CDR3 is TGTGCCAGCAGCTCCGACAGGGAGCCTAGATATGGCTACACCTTC. It is translated as CASSSDREPRYGYTF.

The chain uses TRBV6-5 and TRBJ1-6; D gene unclear. CDR1 and CDR2 (germline): MNHEY, SVGAGI. This CDR3 has 14 residues. The germline V and J ends were trimmed by 2 bases and 6 bases, with 8 bases remaining between them. CDR3: CASSYRRVNSPLHF. In nucleotides, the CDR3 is TGTGCCAGCAGTTACCGACGGGTTAATTCACCCCTCCACTTT.

V is TRBV10-2 and J is TRBJ2-7; possibly TRBD2 for D (5 bases). Germline V lookup: CDR1 WSHSY, CDR2 SAAADI. This CDR3 spans 14 amino acids. Trimming took 5 bases from V and 4 from J, leaving 15 bases between them. The CDR3: CASSKGRLEYEQYF. In DNA form, the CDR3 reads TGCGCCAGCAGTAAAGGGAGATTAGAATACGAGCAGTACTTC.

In nucleotides, the CDR3 is TGTGCCAGCTCGATACCCAGGGGAAGCTCCTACAATGAGCAGTTCTTC. Translation gives CASSIPRGSSYNEQFF. The genes are TRBV18 and TRBJ2-1; D perhaps matches TRBD1 (6 bases). CDR1 and CDR2 from the germline V gene are KGHSH and LQKENI. CDR3 size: 16 residues. The V and J ends lost 6 bases and 0 bases respectively, with 15 bases between them.

This rearrangement joins TRBV5-6 to TRBJ1-5; TRBD1 might be the D (6 bases). The CDR3 spans 16 residues. Trimming took off 0 bases at V and 2 bases at J, with 12 bases between the two ends. The germline CDR1 and CDR2 sequences are SGHDT and YYEEEE. This CDR3 reads CASSLAGGQGNQPQHF. DNA for the CDR3: TGTGCCAGCAGCTTGGCCGGGGGGCAGGGCAATCAGCCCCAGCATTTT.

This clone showed up just a few times. The chain combines TRBV30 with TRBJ2-2; the match to TRBD1 covers 8 bases. In germline, CDR1 is GTSNPN, CDR2 SVGIG (reference sequence). This CDR3 spans 13 amino acids. V lost 2 bases and J lost 7; bases outside the gene matches: 3. CDR3 amino acids: CAWSPQGVGELFF. The CDR3 DNA reads as TGTGCCTGGAGTCCACAGGGGGTCGGGGAGCTGTTTTTT. Full variable domain (outside the CDR3, taken from reference TRBV30 and TRBJ2-2): SQTIHQWPATLVQPVGSPLSLECTVEGTSNPNLYWYRQAAGRGLQLLFYSVGIGQISSEVPQNLSASRPQDRQFILSSKKLLLSDSGFYLCAWSPQGVGELFFGEGSRLTVL.

This chain uses TRBV6-5 with TRBJ2-5; TRBD2 matches at 7 bases. CDR3 length: 15 amino acids. Germline CDR1 MNHEY, CDR2 SVGAGI. V lost 6 bases to trimming and J lost 1 base; unmatched junction nucleotides: 8. CDR3: CASSWTSRFQETQYF. In DNA, the CDR3 is TGTGCCAGCAGCTGGACTAGTAGGTTCCAAGAGACCCAGTACTTC.

The chain recombines TRBV7-2 with TRBJ1-3; D is uncertain. This CDR3 comprises 16 residues. CDR1 SGHTA and CDR2 FQGNSA come from the germline V gene. V was trimmed by 3 bases and J by 0 bases, leaving 12 bases between them. The CDR3 DNA reads TGTGCCAGCAGCTTTCAAAGGAGACTCTCTGGAAACACCATATATTTT. It codes for CASSFQRRLSGNTIYF.

This chain's CDR3 is CASTRDYDYEQYF. The CDR3 DNA follows: TGTGCCAGCACCCGGGACTACGACTACGAGCAGTACTTC. The chain joins TRBV7-2 to TRBJ2-7; 7 bases agree with TRBD2. The J segment lost 3 bases and the V segment lost 7 bases, leaving 6 bases of the junction unmatched. The germline V gene encodes CDR1 SGHTA and CDR2 FQGNSA. CDR3 length equals 13 residues.

The chain joins TRBV28 to TRBJ2-7; a possible D gene is TRBD2 (6 bases). V lost 8 bases, J lost 4 bases, and 6 bases lay in between. Per the germline V gene, CDR1 is MDHEN and CDR2 is SYDVKM. The CDR3 runs 10 residues. CDR3 sequence: CASAGYEQYF. In DNA, the CDR3 is TGTGCCAGCGCGGGGTACGAGCAGTACTTC.

This sequence joins TRBV5-1 and TRBJ2-1, with D possibly matching TRBD2 (6 bases). V lost 4 bases and J 6 bases, leaving 20 bases between the germline ends. The V gene's germline CDR1 is SGHRS and CDR2 YFSETQ. This CDR3 is 16 amino acids long. CDR3: CASSPLPGLIPNEQFF. CDR3 bases: TGCGCCAGCAGCCCGTTACCGGGACTCATCCCCAATGAGCAGTTCTTC.

The chain links TRBV4-1 to TRBJ2-7; D is unclear. V lost 0 bases to trimming and J lost 1 base, with 7 bases between them. The CDR3 has 14 amino acids. CDR1 and CDR2 from the germline V gene are MGHRA and YSYEKL. This chain's CDR3 is CASSQDLVSYEQYF. For the CDR3, the DNA is TGCGCCAGCAGCCAAGATTTAGTATCCTACGAGCAGTACTTC.

This clone was observed a single time. The chain is built from TRBV2 and TRBJ1-2, with 9 bases identical to TRBD1. Trimming cost V 6 bases and J 4 bases; bases outside gene matches: 9. The CDR3 sequence is 15 residues long. From germline, CDR1 is SNHLY and CDR2 FYNNEI. The CDR3 reads CASRDGTGLRYGYTF. CDR3 in DNA: TGTGCCAGCAGGGATGGGACAGGGCTACGCTATGGCTACACCTTC.